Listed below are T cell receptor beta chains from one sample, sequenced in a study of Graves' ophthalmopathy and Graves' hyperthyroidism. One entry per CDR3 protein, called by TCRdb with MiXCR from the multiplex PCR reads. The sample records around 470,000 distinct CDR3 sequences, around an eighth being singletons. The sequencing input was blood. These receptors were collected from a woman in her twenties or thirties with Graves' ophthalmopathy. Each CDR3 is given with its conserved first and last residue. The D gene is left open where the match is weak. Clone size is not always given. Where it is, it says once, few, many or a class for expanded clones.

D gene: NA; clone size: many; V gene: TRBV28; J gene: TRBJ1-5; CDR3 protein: CASSFEGSSQPQHF; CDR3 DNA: TGTGCCAGCAGTTTCGAGGGGTCAAGTCAGCCCCAGCATTTT
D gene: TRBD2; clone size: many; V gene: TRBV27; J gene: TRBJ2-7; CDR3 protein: CASSFHSGRASYEQYF; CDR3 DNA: TGTGCCAGCAGTTTTCATAGCGGGAGGGCCTCCTACGAGCAGTACTTC
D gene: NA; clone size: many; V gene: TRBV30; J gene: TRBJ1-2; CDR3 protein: CAWSEGGYGYTF; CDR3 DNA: TGTGCCTGGAGTGAAGGGGGCTATGGCTACACCTTC
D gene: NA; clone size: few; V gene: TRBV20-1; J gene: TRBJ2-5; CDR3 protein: CSARKGASQWTQYF; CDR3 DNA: TGCAGTGCTAGAAAAGGGGCCTCCCAGTGGACCCAGTACTTC
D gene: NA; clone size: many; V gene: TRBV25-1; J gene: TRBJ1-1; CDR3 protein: CASVRQEGIVHTEAFF; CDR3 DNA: TGTGCCAGCGTACGACAGGAGGGTATTGTTCACACTGAAGCTTTCTTT
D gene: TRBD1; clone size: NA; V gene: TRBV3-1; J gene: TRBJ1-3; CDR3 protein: CASSPTGGFGNTIYF; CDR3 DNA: TGTGCCAGCAGCCCAACAGGGGGCTTTGGAAACACCATATATTTT
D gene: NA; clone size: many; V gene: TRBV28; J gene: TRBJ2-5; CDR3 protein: CASSLFQGRGETQYF; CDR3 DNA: TGTGCCAGCAGTTTATTCCAGGGCCGGGGGGAGACCCAGTACTTC
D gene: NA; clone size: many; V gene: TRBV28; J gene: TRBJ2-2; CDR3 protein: CASRTLAIGELFF; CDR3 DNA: TGTGCCAGCAGGACCTTGGCAATCGGGGAGCTGTTTTTT
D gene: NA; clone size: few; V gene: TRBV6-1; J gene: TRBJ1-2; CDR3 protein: CASSRIRLYGYTF; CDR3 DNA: TGTGCCAGCAGTCGAATCCGTCTCTATGGCTACACCTTC
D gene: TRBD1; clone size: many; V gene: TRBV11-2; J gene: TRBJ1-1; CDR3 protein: CASSLRLQGDKNEAFF; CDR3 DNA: TGTGCCAGCAGCTTGAGATTACAGGGGGACAAGAATGAAGCTTTCTTT
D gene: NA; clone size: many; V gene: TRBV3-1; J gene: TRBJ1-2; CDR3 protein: CASSHDSGYTF; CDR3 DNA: TGTGCCAGCAGCCATGATTCGGGCTACACCTTC
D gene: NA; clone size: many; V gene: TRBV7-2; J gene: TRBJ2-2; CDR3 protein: CASSLSYQELFF; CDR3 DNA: TGTGCCAGCAGCTTATCCTACCAAGAGCTGTTTTTT
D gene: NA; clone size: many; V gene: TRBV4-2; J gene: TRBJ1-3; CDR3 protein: CASSSHTGSGNTIYF; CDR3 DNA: TGTGCCAGCAGCTCCCACACGGGCTCTGGAAACACCATATATTTT
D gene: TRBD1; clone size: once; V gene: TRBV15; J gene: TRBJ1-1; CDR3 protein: CATSSPGTGGAEMNTEAFF; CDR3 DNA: TGTGCCACCAGCAGTCCAGGGACAGGGGGCGCCGAGATGAACACTGAAGCTTTCTTT
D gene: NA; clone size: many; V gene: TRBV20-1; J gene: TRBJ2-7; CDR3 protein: CSARVASYEQYF; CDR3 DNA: TGCAGTGCTAGGGTAGCAAGCTACGAGCAGTACTTC
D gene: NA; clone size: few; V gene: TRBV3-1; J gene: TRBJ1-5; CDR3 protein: CASSQALGAQPQHF; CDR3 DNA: TGTGCCAGCAGCCAAGCTCTGGGGGCTCAGCCCCAGCATTTT
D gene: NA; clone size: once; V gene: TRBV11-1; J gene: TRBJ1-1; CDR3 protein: CASSFPPSSFMNTEAFF; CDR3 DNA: TGTGCCAGCAGCTTCCCACCATCCTCGTTCATGAACACTGAAGCTTTCTTT
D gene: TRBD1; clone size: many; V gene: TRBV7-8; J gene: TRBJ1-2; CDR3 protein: CASSATSPTGVYGYTF; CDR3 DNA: TGTGCCAGCAGCGCTACTAGCCCCACAGGGGTCTATGGCTACACCTTC
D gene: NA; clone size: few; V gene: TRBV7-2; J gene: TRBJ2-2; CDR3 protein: CASSFSFTGELFF; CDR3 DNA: TGTGCCAGCAGCTTCTCCTTCACCGGGGAGCTGTTTTTT
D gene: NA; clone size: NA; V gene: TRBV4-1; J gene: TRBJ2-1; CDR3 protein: CASSQDEGRKPSSYNEQFF; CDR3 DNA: TGCGCCAGCAGCCAAGATGAGGGGAGAAAGCCCAGCTCCTACAATGAGCAGTTCTTC
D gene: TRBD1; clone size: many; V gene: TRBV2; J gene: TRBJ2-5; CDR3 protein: CASGQGGTQYF; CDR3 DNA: TGTGCCAGCGGACAGGGGGGGACCCAGTACTTC
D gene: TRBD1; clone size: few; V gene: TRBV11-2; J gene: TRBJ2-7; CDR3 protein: CASREQGSSYEQYF; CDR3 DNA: TGTGCCAGCAGAGAACAGGGGTCCAGCTACGAGCAGTACTTC
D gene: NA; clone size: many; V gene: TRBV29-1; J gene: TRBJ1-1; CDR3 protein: CSVVGKGPSDLPTEAFF; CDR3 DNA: TGCAGCGTTGTAGGGAAAGGGCCATCTGACTTGCCCACTGAAGCTTTCTTT